A single sample gave rise to the 10 T cell receptor beta chains below, sequenced in a study of blood T cells in healthy people across ages. The second PCR ran roughly 6 to 11 cycles with a sample-barcoded 5' primer and J-beta primers. TCRdb re-called the 5' RACE reads with MiXCR, one entry per CDR3 protein. The sample consists of around 1,000,000 distinct CDR3 sequences, 30% to 40% of them appearing once. Sequencing used blood. Every receptor here comes from a man younger than 35 in good health.

In this sample, this clonotype turned up a few times. The genes are TRBV4-2 and TRBJ2-5, with D perhaps TRBD1 (5 bases). The CDR3 spans 15 residues. The germline V and J ends were trimmed by 0 bases and 1 base, with 9 bases remaining between them. Germline V lookup: CDR1 LGHNA, CDR2 YNFKEQ. Written as DNA, the CDR3 is TGTGCCAGCAGCCAAGAGGCAGGGATCCAAGAGACCCAGTACTTC. Encoded protein: CASSQEAGIQETQYF.

This rearrangement joins TRBV10-3 to TRBJ1-2; 8 bases match TRBD1. Germline CDR1 is ENHRY and CDR2 is SYGVKD. The CDR3 is 16 amino acids. V gave up 0 bases and J gave up 6 bases; unmatched junction bases: 9. CDR3 nucleotide sequence: TGTGCCATCAGTGAGTCTTCCGGACAGGGTAGCGATGGCTACACCTTC. Its protein product is CAISESSGQGSDGYTF.

The chain combines TRBV7-2 with TRBJ1-5; D call uncertain. Germline CDR1 is SGHTA and CDR2 is FQGNSA. The V and J ends lost 3 bases and 1 base respectively, with 10 bases between them. CDR3 size: 15 residues. The CDR3 region is CASSFGWSSNQPQHF. The CDR3 DNA sequence: TGTGCCAGCAGCTTTGGCTGGTCGAGCAATCAGCCCCAGCATTTT.

V gene TRBV4-3 combines with J gene TRBJ2-5; the D is unclear. This CDR3 has 14 amino acids. Trimming removed 0 bases at V and 1 base at J, with 6 bases between. The germline CDR1 and CDR2 sequences are LGHNA and YSLEER. The CDR3 protein is CASSQDPVQETQYF. The DNA of the CDR3 is TGCGCCAGCAGCCAAGATCCAGTCCAAGAGACCCAGTACTTC.

This chain uses TRBV20-1 with TRBJ2-1; possible D gene TRBD2, 5 bases. Trimming stripped 2 bases from V and 6 bases from J, with 20 bases between. The germline gives CDR1 DFQATT, CDR2 SNEGSKA (reference sequence). The CDR3 sequence is 16 residues long. This chain's CDR3 is CSARSLSAGLGNEQFF. Written as DNA, the CDR3 is TGCAGTGCTAGATCTCTTTCGGCGGGTCTGGGCAATGAGCAGTTCTTC.

At least ten counts were recorded for this clonotype. V gene TRBV18 combines with J gene TRBJ2-3; no clear D. V was shortened by 2 bases and J by 5 bases, with 11 bases between the two germline ends. CDR1 and CDR2 (germline): KGHSH, LQKENI. The CDR3 is 14 residues long. The CDR3 is CASSPGTRRDTQYF. The DNA of the CDR3 is TGTGCCAGCTCACCAGGCACCCGGAGAGATACGCAGTATTTT.

The chain uses TRBV7-2 and TRBJ2-1; 12 bases map to TRBD2. CDR1 is SGHTA and CDR2 is FQGNSA in the germline V gene. The CDR3 is 15 amino acids. The J segment lost 3 bases and the V segment lost 5 bases, leaving 2 bases of the junction unmatched. Written as DNA, the CDR3 is TGTGCCAGCAGCGCTAGCGGGGGGGACTACAATGAGCAGTTCTTC. Translation: CASSASGGDYNEQFF.

This clonotype occurred a few times. This rearrangement joins TRBV20-1 to TRBJ1-4; D gene ambiguous. Trimming cost V 6 bases and J 8 bases, with 22 bases left between them. The CDR3 spans 15 residues. Germline V gives CDR1 DFQATT, CDR2 SNEGSKA (reference sequence). The CDR3 is CSAFKDKGVDEKLFF. The DNA of the CDR3 is TGCAGTGCCTTCAAGGATAAGGGAGTAGACGAAAAACTGTTTTTT.

This clonotype was observed a few times. The V call is TRBV24-1, the J call TRBJ2-1; either TRBD1 or TRBD2 may supply D (6 bases each). Trimming took 3 bases from V and 7 from J, leaving 18 bases between them. The CDR3 is made up of 16 amino acids. The germline CDR1 and CDR2 sequences are KGHDR and SFDVKD. This CDR3 is CATSDPSGGGGNEQFF. The CDR3 DNA reads TGTGCCACCAGTGATCCTTCGGGTGGAGGGGGGAATGAGCAGTTCTTC.

The chain is built from TRBV4-1 and TRBJ2-1, with a possible D match to TRBD1 (7 bases). The CDR3 is 16 residues long. Germline loops: CDR1 MGHRA, CDR2 YSYEKL. The V gene lost 1 base and the J gene lost 3 bases, with 13 bases spanning the gap. Written as DNA, the CDR3 is TGCGCCAGCAGCCAAGGGCGCGGGACAGTCTACAATGAGCAGTTCTTC. Translated, it gives CASSQGRGTVYNEQFF.